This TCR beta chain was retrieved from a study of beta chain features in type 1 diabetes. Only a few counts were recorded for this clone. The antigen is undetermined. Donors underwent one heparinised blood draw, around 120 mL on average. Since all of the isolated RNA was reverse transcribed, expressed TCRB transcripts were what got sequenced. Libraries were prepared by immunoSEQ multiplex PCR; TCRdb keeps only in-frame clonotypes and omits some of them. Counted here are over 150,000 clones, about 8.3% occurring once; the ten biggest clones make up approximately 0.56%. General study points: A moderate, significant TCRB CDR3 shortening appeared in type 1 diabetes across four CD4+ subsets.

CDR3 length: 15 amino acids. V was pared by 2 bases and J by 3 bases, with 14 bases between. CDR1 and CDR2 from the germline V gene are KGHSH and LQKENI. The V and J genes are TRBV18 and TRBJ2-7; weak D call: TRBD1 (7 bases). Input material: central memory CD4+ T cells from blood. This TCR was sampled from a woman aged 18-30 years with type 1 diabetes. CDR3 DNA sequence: TGTGCCAGCTCACCAGGCGGGACAGTCTTCTACGAGCAGTACTTC. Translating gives CASSPGGTVFYEQYF. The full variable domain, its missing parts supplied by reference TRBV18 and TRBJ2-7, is NAGVMQNPRHLVRRRGQEARLRCSPMKGHSHVYWYRQLPEEGLKFMVYLQKENIIDESGMPKERFSAEFPKEGPSILRIQQVVRGDSAAYFCASSPGGTVFYEQYFGPGTRLTVT.